The 8 T cell receptor beta chains reported below all come from one sample, sequenced in a study of response to subunit inactivated influenza vaccine. TCRdb re-analysed the RT-PCR reads in MiXCR, keeping a single row per CDR3 protein. This sample has about 540,000 distinct CDR3 sequences, with approximately 22% found just once. These data were also filed under a second study, of T cells expressing NK-cell markers. That work states: Generation of TCR beta cDNA was performed by 5'RACE template switching incorporating UMIs.

Source: CD4+ T cells sorted from PBMCs, taken approximately 13 days after vaccination. The source of these receptors is a man aged 50 or older who received an inactivated influenza vaccine.

The chain joins TRBV4-3 to TRBJ1-4, with 7 bases identical to TRBD1. The CDR3 spans 13 residues. Germline V lookup: CDR1 LGHNA, CDR2 YSLEER. V was pared by 4 bases and J by 6 bases, with 2 bases of the junction left unmatched. The CDR3 sequence: CASSRQGDEKLFF. The CDR3 bases are TGCGCCAGCAGCCGACAGGGTGATGAAAAACTGTTTTTT.

This clonotype has a count of ten or more. This chain uses TRBV4-3 with TRBJ2-4; D is unclear. Germline lookup yields CDR1 LGHNA and CDR2 YSLEER. Trimming removed 1 base from V and 9 bases from J, with 10 bases in between. CDR3 length equals 13 residues. CDR3 sequence (DNA): TGCGCCAGCAGCCAAGTGTCCGGATCCATTCAGTACTTC. Its protein is CASSQVSGSIQYF.

The chain couples TRBV16 to TRBJ2-7; the D gene could be TRBD1 or TRBD2 (5 bases each). This CDR3 spans 12 amino acids. In germline, CDR1 is KGHSY, CDR2 FQNENV. V dropped 6 bases and J dropped 9 bases, with 15 bases sitting between them. The CDR3 DNA follows: TGTGCCAGCAGTGCCGGGACCACAGGGCAGTACTTC. Translating gives CASSAGTTGQYF.

The V call is TRBV27, the J call TRBJ1-5; no firm D call. CDR3 length: 15 amino acids. CDR1 is MNHEY and CDR2 is SMNVEV in the germline V gene (reference sequence). V was trimmed by 6 bases and J by 0 bases, leaving 12 bases between them. In DNA, the CDR3 is TGTGCCAGCAGGGCAGGAGGTTATAGCAATCAGCCCCAGCATTTT. Protein sequence: CASRAGGYSNQPQHF.

Details on this clonotype: The junction differs from germline at one of its ends, possibly a read error. The rearrangement joins TRBV7-9 to TRBJ2-1; the D gene is possibly TRBD2 (6 bases). Germline V lookup: CDR1 SEHNR, CDR2 FQNEAQ (reference sequence). CDR3 length equals 15 residues. This CDR3 is CASSLDGGDYNGQFF. The CDR3 DNA follows: TGTGCCAGCAGCTTAGATGGCGGGGATTACAATGGGCAGTTCTTC.

The V and J genes are TRBV7-2 and TRBJ2-1; 9 bases are a match to TRBD1. Germline assignment: CDR1 SGHTA and CDR2 FQGNSA. The CDR3 spans 17 residues. The J segment lost 2 bases and the V segment lost 5 bases, leaving 10 bases of the junction unmatched. CDR3 region: CASSGAPWTGAYNEQFF. The CDR3 coding sequence is TGTGCCAGCAGCGGAGCACCCTGGACAGGGGCCTACAATGAGCAGTTCTTC. The full variable domain, in which reference TRBV7-2 and TRBJ2-1 provide the parts outside the CDR3, is GAGVSQSPSNKVTEKGKDVELRCDPISGHTALYWYRQSLGQGLEFLIYFQGNSAPDKSGLPSDRFSAERTGGSVSTLTIQRTQQEDSAVYLCASSGAPWTGAYNEQFFGPGTRLTVL.

The J gene is TRBJ1-1, the V gene TRBV29-1; a possible D gene is TRBD1 (6 bases). V was pared by 6 bases and J by 0 bases, with 17 bases between. Germline V gene lookup returns CDR1 SQVTM and CDR2 ANQGSEA. This CDR3 contains 15 residues. CDR3 coding DNA: TGCAGCGTAATGACAGGATTCCTCATGAACACTGAAGCTTTCTTT. The encoded protein is CSVMTGFLMNTEAFF.

This clonotype has a handful of counts. The chain is built from TRBV28 and TRBJ2-7; possible D gene TRBD1, 7 bases. CDR3 length equals 16 residues. V lost 7 bases and J 2 bases, leaving 21 bases between the germline ends. CDR1 and CDR2 from the germline V gene are MDHEN and SYDVKM. In DNA, the CDR3 is TGTGCCAGCACCCCTGGCGGAGGGGGCACCCCCTACGAGCAGTACTTC. Translation gives CASTPGGGGTPYEQYF. The variable domain in full, with the rest retrieved from reference TRBV28 and TRBJ2-7, is DVKVTQSSRYLVKRTGEKVFLECVQDMDHENMFWYRQDPGLGLRLIYFSYDVKMKEKGDIPEGYSVSREKKERFSLILESASTNQTSMYLCASTPGGGGTPYEQYFGPGTRLTVT.